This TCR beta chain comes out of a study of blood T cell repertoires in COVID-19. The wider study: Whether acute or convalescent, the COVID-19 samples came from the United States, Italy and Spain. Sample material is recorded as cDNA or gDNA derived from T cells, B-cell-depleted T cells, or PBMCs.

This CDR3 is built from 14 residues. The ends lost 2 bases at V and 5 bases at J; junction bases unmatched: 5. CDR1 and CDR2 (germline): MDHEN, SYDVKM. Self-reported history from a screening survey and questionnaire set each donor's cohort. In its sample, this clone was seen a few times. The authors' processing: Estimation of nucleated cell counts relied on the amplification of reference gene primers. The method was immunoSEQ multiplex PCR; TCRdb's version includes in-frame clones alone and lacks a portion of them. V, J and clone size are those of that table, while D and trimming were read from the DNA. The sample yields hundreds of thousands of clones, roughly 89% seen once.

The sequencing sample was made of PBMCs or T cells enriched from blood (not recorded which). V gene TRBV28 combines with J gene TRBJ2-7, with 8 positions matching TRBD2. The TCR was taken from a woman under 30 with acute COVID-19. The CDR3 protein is CASSLTGGPDEQYF. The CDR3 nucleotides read TGTGCCAGCAGTTTAACGGGAGGGCCGGACGAGCAGTACTTC.